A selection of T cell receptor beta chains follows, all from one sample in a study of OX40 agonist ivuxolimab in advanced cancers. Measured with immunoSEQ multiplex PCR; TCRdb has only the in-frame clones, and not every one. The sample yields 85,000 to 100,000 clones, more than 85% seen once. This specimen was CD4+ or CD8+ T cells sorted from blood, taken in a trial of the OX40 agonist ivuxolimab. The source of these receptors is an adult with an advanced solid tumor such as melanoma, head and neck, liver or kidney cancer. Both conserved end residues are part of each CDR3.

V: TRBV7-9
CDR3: CASSLGQYF

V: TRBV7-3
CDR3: CASSLGGSGLLGYNEQFF

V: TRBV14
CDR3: CASSQDNTGSRIYGYTF

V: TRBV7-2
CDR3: CASSLTGQGSRGNEQFF

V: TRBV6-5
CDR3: CASRIGRTVYNEQFF

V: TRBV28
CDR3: CASRTMFGLANYGYTF

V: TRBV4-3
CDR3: CASSQEQASGGNTIYF

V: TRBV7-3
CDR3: CASSGQLVAYNEQFF

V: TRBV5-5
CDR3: CASSLVGNTDTQYF

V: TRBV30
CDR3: CAWRPRGRGGNYGYTF

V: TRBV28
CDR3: CASSLADTQYF

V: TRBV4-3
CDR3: CASSRLTSGRLTRNEQFF

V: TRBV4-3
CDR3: CASSQDLPGRAGDTQYF

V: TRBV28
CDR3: CASSVLQVSNYGYTF

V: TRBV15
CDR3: CATSREPGGRGYGYTF

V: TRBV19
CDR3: CASSIVRGGSPQPQHF

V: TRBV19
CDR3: CASNWGIGNQPQHF

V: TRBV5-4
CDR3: CASSQGGRGRENTEAFF

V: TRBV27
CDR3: CASSSYPRASNEKLFF

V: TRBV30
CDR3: CAWSVQGGETQYF

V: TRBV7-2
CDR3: CASSSGFYNSPLHF

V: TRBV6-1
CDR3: CASSEWARADTQYF

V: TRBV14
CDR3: CASSHSETGWGTVSYEQYF

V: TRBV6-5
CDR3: CASSWGLAGHTDTQYF

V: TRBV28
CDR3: CASSGPGQGHGYTF

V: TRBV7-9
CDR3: CASSSSSASQETQYF

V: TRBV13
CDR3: CASSRRSTNEKLFF

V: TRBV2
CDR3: CASSEYRVGNTIYF

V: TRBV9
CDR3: CASSETAWPEDGNTIYF

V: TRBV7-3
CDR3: CASSLGTSADTQYF

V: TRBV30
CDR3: CAWSLSGGDEKLFF

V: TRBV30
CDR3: CAWSVGRIRTGLNTDTQYF

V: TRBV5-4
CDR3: CASSLGGGQGRNQPQHF

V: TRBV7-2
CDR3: CASSLMLAGGRNEQFF

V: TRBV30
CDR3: CAWRGGSESDNQPQHF

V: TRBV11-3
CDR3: CASSPRGARNAFF

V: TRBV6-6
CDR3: CATTLGQGRNSPLHF

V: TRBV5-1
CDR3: CASSLTGNKNTEAFF

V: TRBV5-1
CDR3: CASSTGGDSPLHF

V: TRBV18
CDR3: CASSLGNQPQHF

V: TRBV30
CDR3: CAWGVSYSNQPQHF

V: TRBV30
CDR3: CAWSLYRETGEQYF

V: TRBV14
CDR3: CASSRTDRPGYTF

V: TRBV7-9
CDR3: CASSLASGGSNEQFF

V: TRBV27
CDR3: CASTWTSGGKNTQYF